A selection of T cell receptor beta chains follows, all from one sample in a study of CD8+ T cells in alopecia areata. TCRdb keeps only in-frame clones here, not all; method: immunoSEQ multiplex PCR. Seen here are roughly 190,000 clones, roughly 60% observed once, and the top ten hold around 0.92%. The source material was CD4+ T cells sorted from blood, sampled at week 24, from a patient treated with tofacitinib. All receptors derive from a human donor with alopecia areata. Each CDR3 is given with its conserved first and last residue. The D gene is left open where the match is weak. Clone size appears in some rows only: once, few, many, or a class for an expanded clone.

V gene,clone size,D gene,J gene,CDR3 DNA,CDR3 protein
TRBV11-2,.,.,TRBJ2-5,TGTGCCAGCAGCTTCGCTGGTGGTCAAGAGACCCAGTACTTC,CASSFAGGQETQYF
TRBV27,once,.,TRBJ1-5,TGTGCCAGCAGTTTAGGGCACCTTAATCAGCCCCAGCATTTT,CASSLGHLNQPQHF
TRBV29-1,few,.,TRBJ2-3,TGCAGCGTATCCCTCTCTGGTCACGGCACAGATACGCAGTATTTT,CSVSLSGHGTDTQYF
TRBV9,.,TRBD2,TRBJ2-7,TGTGCCAGCAGCGTAGTACCAGCGGGGGGGCCCTACGAGCAGTACTTC,CASSVVPAGGPYEQYF
TRBV6-5,.,.,TRBJ1-6,TGTGCCAGCAGTTACTCGGGCGGGAATTCACCCCTCCACTTT,CASSYSGGNSPLHF
TRBV7-9,.,.,TRBJ1-1,TGTGCCAGCAGCTCAGATACGCCTGAAGCTTTCTTT,CASSSDTPEAFF
TRBV28,many,TRBD1,TRBJ1-5,TGTGCCAGCAGTGGCCGGGACAGGGGTTATAGCAATCAGCCCCAGCATTTT,CASSGRDRGYSNQPQHF
TRBV7-3,many,.,TRBJ2-1,TGTGCCAGCAGCCCCTCGGGGGGCACCTACAATGAGCAGTTCTTC,CASSPSGGTYNEQFF
TRBV27,many,TRBD2,TRBJ2-3,TGTGCCAGCAGTCCGACTAGCTCCCGCACAGATACGCAGTATTTT,CASSPTSSRTDTQYF
TRBV2,.,TRBD1,TRBJ2-4,TGTGCCAGCCAAACAGGGGTTATTCAGTACTTC,CASQTGVIQYF
TRBV15,.,TRBD1,TRBJ2-3,TGTGCCACCAGCAGCGCACGGACAGGGGGTGGCACAGATACGCAGTATTTT,CATSSARTGGGTDTQYF
TRBV7-2,.,.,TRBJ2-3,TGTGCCAGCAGCTTCGGAAGCACAGATACGCAGTATTTT,CASSFGSTDTQYF
TRBV19,few,.,TRBJ1-5,TGTGCCAGTAGTATAGATCAAGGGGGGCCGCCTAATCAGCCCCAGCATTTT,CASSIDQGGPPNQPQHF
TRBV4-2,.,.,TRBJ1-5,TGTGCCAGCAGCCTGGGGGACAAAATGGTCTTAGGGCAGCCCCAGCATTTT,CASSLGDKMVLGQPQHF
TRBV30,.,TRBD1,TRBJ1-2,TGTGCCTGGAACCTACAGGGGGCAGTTGGCTACACCTTC,CAWNLQGAVGYTF
TRBV29-1,once,.,TRBJ2-2,TGCAGCGGGGTTAGAGCCGGGGAGCTGTTTTTT,CSGVRAGELFF
TRBV10-3,few,TRBD1,TRBJ2-7,TGTGCCATCAGTGGGAGGCAGGGGGTCTCCTACGAGCAGTACTTC,CAISGRQGVSYEQYF
TRBV2,.,.,TRBJ2-3,TGTGCCAGCAGGGTAGGCTTAGATACGCAGTATTTT,CASRVGLDTQYF
TRBV25-1,.,.,TRBJ1-6,TGTGCACTCAGGGGATATCGTAATTCACCCCTCCACTTT,CALRGYRNSPLHF
TRBV29-1,.,.,TRBJ2-1,TGCAGCGCCGCTCGAGGGGGTGACAATGAGCAGTTCTTC,CSAARGGDNEQFF
TRBV6-1,.,.,TRBJ1-1,TGTGCCAGCAGTCGGATCAAGGACACTGAAGCTTTCTTT,CASSRIKDTEAFF
TRBV11-2,few,.,TRBJ2-3,TGTGCCAGCAGCCTGCACACAGATACGCAGTATTTT,CASSLHTDTQYF
TRBV29-1,.,.,TRBJ2-4,TGCAGCGTTGAAGAAGGCGGCTTTATAGCCAAAAACATTCAGTACTTC,CSVEEGGFIAKNIQYF
TRBV29-1,.,TRBD2,TRBJ2-4,TGCAGCGTTGAAAGGGTCGGGGGGGGCCTCGTCGACTTC,CSVERVGGGLVDF
TRBV29-1,few,TRBD2,TRBJ2-3,TGCAGCGTTCGGCGGGGGGGCACAGATACGCAGTATTTT,CSVRRGGTDTQYF
TRBV11-3,.,TRBD2,TRBJ2-1,TGTGCCAGCAGCTCTCCCGTACTAGCGAGCTCCTACAATGAGCAGTTCTTC,CASSSPVLASSYNEQFF
TRBV10-3,.,.,TRBJ2-2,TGTGCCATCAGTGCCGGGACAACGACGGCCGGGGAGCTGTTTTTT,CAISAGTTTAGELFF
TRBV18,.,.,TRBJ2-2,TGTGCCAGCCCAAGGACGAGGTTTCGAGGTCTCTACACCGGGGAGCTGTTTTTT,CASPRTRFRGLYTGELFF
TRBV19,few,.,TRBJ2-5,TGTGCCAGTAGCAGGGGTCAAGAGACCCAGTACTTC,CASSRGQETQYF
TRBV11-2,once,TRBD1,TRBJ1-1,TGTGCCAGCACCTTGCTAGGCGAAGTGACAGGGGGAGCTTTCTTT,CASTLLGEVTGGAFF
TRBV19,.,.,TRBJ2-3,TGTGCCAGTAGTATAGACGGCACAGATACGCAGTATTTT,CASSIDGTDTQYF
TRBV7-2,few,.,TRBJ2-7,TGTGCCAGCAGCTTAGTAGGAGGAGGCGAGCAGTACTTC,CASSLVGGGEQYF
TRBV7-9,once,TRBD1,TRBJ2-3,TGTGCCAGCAGCTTCGGGACAGGCAGCACAGATACGCAGTATTTT,CASSFGTGSTDTQYF
TRBV29-1,.,.,TRBJ1-2,TGCAGCGTCGACAACTATGGCTACACCTTC,CSVDNYGYTF
TRBV11-2,.,.,TRBJ2-5,TGTGCCAGCAGCCGGGGCATTTCTGAGACCCAGTACTTC,CASSRGISETQYF
TRBV4-3,.,.,TRBJ2-2,TGCGCCAGCAGCCAAGCCCATGGACAGTCGAACACCGGGGAGCTGTTTTTT,CASSQAHGQSNTGELFF
TRBV29-1,.,.,TRBJ1-1,TGCAGCGTTGCTCGAGGGGCGAAGAACACTGAAGCTTTCTTT,CSVARGAKNTEAFF
TRBV7-3,.,.,TRBJ2-2,TGTGCCAGCAGCCCTCACACCGGGGAGCTGTTTTTT,CASSPHTGELFF
TRBV2,.,.,TRBJ2-3,TGTGCCAGCAGTGAACTGATAGGGGGGGGAAATACGCAGTATTTT,CASSELIGGGNTQYF
TRBV19,.,.,TRBJ2-7,TGTGCCAGTAGCGCCTCAGGGAACGAGCAGTACTTC,CASSASGNEQYF
TRBV4-3,.,TRBD2,TRBJ2-4,TGCGCCAGCAGCCCTCAAGGGACTAGCGGGGGGACCCACAACATTCAGTACTTC,CASSPQGTSGGTHNIQYF